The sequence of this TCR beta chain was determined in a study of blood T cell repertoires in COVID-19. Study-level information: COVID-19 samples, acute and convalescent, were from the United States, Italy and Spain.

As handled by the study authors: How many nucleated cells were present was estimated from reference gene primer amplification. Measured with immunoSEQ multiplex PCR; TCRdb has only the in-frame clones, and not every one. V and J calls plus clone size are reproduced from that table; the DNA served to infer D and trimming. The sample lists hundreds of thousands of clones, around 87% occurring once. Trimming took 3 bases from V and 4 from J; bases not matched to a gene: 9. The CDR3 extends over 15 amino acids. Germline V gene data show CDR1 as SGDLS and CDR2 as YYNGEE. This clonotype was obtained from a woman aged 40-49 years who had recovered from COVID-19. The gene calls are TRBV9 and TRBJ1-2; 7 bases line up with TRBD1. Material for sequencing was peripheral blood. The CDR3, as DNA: TGTGCCAGCAGCGCCATAGCCGGGACAGCCTATGGCTACACCTTC. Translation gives CASSAIAGTAYGYTF.